The 31 T cell receptor beta chains in this list originate from one sample, sequenced in a study of T cells after yellow fever vaccination. TCRdb itself ran the 5' RACE reads through MiXCR, one entry per CDR3 protein. The repertoire includes about 68,000 distinct CDR3 sequences, approximately 7% of them detected once, and approximately 35% sits in the top ten. Sample: CD8+ T cells sorted from PBMCs, taken about 49 days after the first yellow fever vaccination. Receptor source: a man younger than 35 who received the YFV17D yellow fever vaccine.

This clonotype was recorded many times. The CDR3 DNA is TGTGCCAGCAGCTGGACAGATAGCAATCAGCCCCAGCATTTT. Protein sequence: CASSWTDSNQPQHF. The gene calls are TRBV7-9 and TRBJ1-5, with D tentatively TRBD1 (6 bases). Germline CDR1 SEHNR, CDR2 FQNEAQ (reference sequence). This CDR3 contains 14 residues. The V end lost 4 bases, the J end lost 0 bases, and 7 bases lay between the germline ends.

In this sample, this clonotype turned up a few times. V usage is TRBV11-2 and J usage is TRBJ1-2; a possible D gene is TRBD1 (5 bases). The CDR3 contains 16 residues. Germline CDR1 SGHAT, CDR2 FQNNGV. Between the trimmed V and J ends, which lost 2 bases and 2 bases, there was a span of 15 bases. CDR3: CASSLTPEGVNYGYTF. The CDR3 DNA reads TGTGCCAGCAGCTTAACCCCAGAAGGGGTCAACTATGGCTACACCTTC.

This clonotype was detected only a few times. The rearrangement joins TRBV4-3 to TRBJ2-1; TRBD1 aligns across 8 bases. This CDR3 contains 15 residues. Per germline, CDR1 LGHNA and CDR2 YSLEER. Losses at the gene ends were 4 bases for V and 7 bases for J; bases not matched to a gene: 9. This CDR3 reads CASSRGQGKANEQFF. The DNA of the CDR3 is TGCGCCAGCAGCCGAGGACAGGGCAAAGCAAATGAGCAGTTCTTC.

This chain links TRBV7-6 with TRBJ2-2; 9 nucleotides match TRBD1. CDR1 is SGHVS, CDR2 FNYEAQ, per germline. The length of the CDR3 is 17 residues. J gave up 6 bases and V 2 bases, and 10 bases lay outside the gene matches. CDR3 bases: TGTGCCAGCAGCTTAAGTTCGGGACAGGGAGTGGCCGGGGAGCTGTTTTTT. This translates into CASSLSSGQGVAGELFF.

This clonotype showed up many times. The chain recombines TRBV12-3 or TRBV12-4 with TRBJ2-2; 7 bases are shared with TRBD1. The CDR3 consists of 16 residues. Trimming cost V 1 base and J 4 bases; bases outside gene matches: 6. CDR3 amino acids: CASSLVHRGGTGELFF. In DNA, the CDR3 is TGTGCCAGCAGTTTAGTCCACAGGGGCGGCACCGGGGAGCTGTTTTTT.

This clonotype was detected many times. The chain links TRBV5-1 to TRBJ2-1, with D tentatively TRBD1 or TRBD2 (5 bases each). CDR1 and CDR2 (germline): SGHRS, YFSETQ. CDR3 length: 18 residues. V shed 6 bases and J shed 0 bases, with 22 bases lying between them. CDR3: CASNLDSSGAGSYNEQFF. In DNA form, the CDR3 reads TGCGCCAGCAACCTCGACAGTAGTGGGGCGGGCTCCTACAATGAGCAGTTCTTC.

This clonotype occurred many times. The V gene is TRBV24-1, the J gene TRBJ2-1; 9 bases are shared with TRBD1. Germline V gives CDR1 KGHDR, CDR2 SFDVKD. The CDR3 extends over 16 amino acids. Trimming cost V 4 bases and J 8 bases; bases outside gene matches: 11. CDR3 residues: CATSDPTGTGSYEQFF. In nucleotides, the CDR3 is TGTGCCACCAGTGACCCCACCGGGACAGGGTCGTATGAGCAGTTCTTC.

This clonotype was seen at least ten times. This chain connects TRBV11-1 to TRBJ1-1; D remains unclear. Germline V gene sequence: CDR1 SGHAT, CDR2 FQDESV (reference sequence). The V end lost 5 bases, the J end lost 2 bases, and 12 bases lay between the germline ends. The CDR3 spans 14 residues. The CDR3 reads CASSLKEFNTEAFF. CDR3 coding DNA: TGTGCCAGCAGCCTAAAGGAGTTTAACACTGAAGCTTTCTTT.

This clonotype was seen a handful of times. The rearrangement links TRBV19 to TRBJ2-1; weak D call: TRBD1 (5 bases). This CDR3 spans 15 amino acids. In germline, CDR1 is LNHDA, CDR2 SQIVND (reference sequence). Trimming took off 3 bases at V and 8 bases at J, with 17 bases between the two ends. The CDR3 reads CASSISLGREYEQFF. In nucleotides, the CDR3 is TGTGCCAGTAGTATTTCCCTGGGCAGGGAATATGAGCAGTTCTTC.

This clonotype was picked up a small number of times. This sequence joins TRBV20-1 and TRBJ2-4; 9 bases match TRBD1. Per germline, CDR1 DFQATT and CDR2 SNEGSKA (reference sequence). V was clipped by 3 bases and J by 6 bases; unmatched bases: 9. The CDR3 consists of 15 residues. The CDR3 loop reads CSASAYRGQGNIQYF. The CDR3, as DNA: TGCAGTGCTAGTGCGTACAGGGGGCAGGGAAACATTCAGTACTTC.

The rearrangement joins TRBV28 to TRBJ2-5; D uncertain. The germline V and J ends were trimmed by 6 bases and 2 bases, with 16 bases remaining between them. Germline loops: CDR1 MDHEN, CDR2 SYDVKM. CDR3 length: 15 amino acids. DNA for the CDR3: TGTGCCAGCAGGTTGGGAACGGATCCTCAAGAGACCCAGTACTTC. It encodes CASRLGTDPQETQYF.

The J gene is TRBJ2-7, the V gene TRBV6-2 or TRBV6-3; tentative D call: TRBD2 (5 bases). CDR3 length: 14 amino acids. CDR1 is MNHEY, CDR2 SVGEGT, per germline. V was pared by 4 bases and J by 0 bases, with 10 bases between. The CDR3 is CASSFDYNSYEQYF. For the CDR3, the DNA is TGTGCCAGCAGTTTTGACTACAACTCCTACGAGCAGTACTTC.

This clonotype was detected ten times or more. The genes are TRBV7-6 and TRBJ2-1; the D call may be TRBD1 or TRBD2 (5 bases each). Germline V lookup: CDR1 SGHVS, CDR2 FNYEAQ. The CDR3 consists of 13 residues. Trimming shortened V by 3 bases and J by 9 bases, and 12 bases separated the two germline ends. CDR3 in amino acids: CASSFGAGGEQFF. The CDR3 DNA reads as TGTGCCAGCAGCTTCGGGGCTGGCGGTGAGCAGTTCTTC.

This clonotype was seen many times. J is TRBJ1-1 and V is TRBV4-3; D is unclear. This CDR3 is built from 13 residues. The ends were cut back, 6 bases at V and 2 bases at J, with 10 bases in the middle. Germline assignment: CDR1 LGHNA and CDR2 YSLEER. The DNA of the CDR3 is TGCGCCAGCAGTGCAGGACTAAACACTGAAGCTTTCTTT. Its protein is CASSAGLNTEAFF.

The table lists this clonotype with many counts. The chain joins TRBV4-1 to TRBJ1-1; the D gene is possibly TRBD1 (6 bases). The CDR3 has 12 residues. Germline loops: CDR1 MGHRA, CDR2 YSYEKL. V was trimmed by 4 bases and J by 5 bases, leaving 8 bases between them. In DNA, the CDR3 is TGCGCCAGCAGCCGAACAGGGACTGAAGCTTTCTTT. This translates into CASSRTGTEAFF.

This clonotype was counted ten times or more. The V gene is TRBV12-3 or TRBV12-4, the J gene TRBJ2-3; D perhaps matches TRBD1 (5 bases). V lost 7 bases to trimming and J lost 6 bases, with 11 bases between them. CDR3 length equals 12 residues. CDR3 loop: CASKGDRDTQYF. CDR3 nucleotide sequence: TGTGCCAGCAAAGGGGATAGGGATACGCAGTATTTT.

This clonotype occurred many times. The chain combines TRBV20-1 with TRBJ2-5; a weak D match, TRBD2 (6 bases). This CDR3 has 14 amino acids. V lost 1 base to trimming and J lost 0 bases, with 9 bases between them. CDR1 and CDR2 (germline): DFQATT, SNEGSKA (reference sequence). The DNA for the CDR3 is TGCAGTGCTAGAGGGGGACTCGACCAAGAGACCCAGTACTTC. It specifies CSARGGLDQETQYF.

This clonotype showed up many times. The V and J genes are TRBV28 and TRBJ2-5; D might be TRBD2 (6 bases). The CDR3 is 14 residues long. The V gene's germline CDR1 is MDHEN and CDR2 SYDVKM. Trimming removed 2 bases from V and 3 bases from J, with 10 bases in between. CDR3 amino acids: CASSLAGEEETQYF. In DNA form, the CDR3 reads TGTGCCAGCAGTTTAGCCGGGGAGGAAGAGACCCAGTACTTC.

This clonotype was seen a handful of times. This chain uses TRBV5-1 with TRBJ1-5; 7 bases align to TRBD1. J lost 4 bases, V lost 0 bases, and 4 bases had no gene match. The CDR3 is made up of 15 amino acids. Germline V CDR1 and CDR2: SGHRS, YFSETQ. CDR3 DNA: TGCGCCAGCAGCTTGGCCGGGGACAGTAATCAGCCCCAGCATTTT. It is translated as CASSLAGDSNQPQHF.

The sample holds many counts of this clonotype. This chain links TRBV12-3 or TRBV12-4 with TRBJ1-4; 7 bases map to TRBD1. The CDR3 length is 14 residues. V shed 6 bases, J shed 4 bases, and the junction held 5 bases outside the gene matches. DNA for the CDR3: TGTGCCAGCAGCCCGACAGGGCTTAATGAAAAACTGTTTTTT. Protein product: CASSPTGLNEKLFF.

This clonotype was seen repeatedly, ten times or more. The chain employs TRBV20-1 and TRBJ2-3; 8 nucleotides match TRBD2. The CDR3 is 17 amino acids. The V and J ends lost 0 bases and 8 bases, in that order; junction bases with no gene match: 16. Looked up from germline, CDR1 is DFQATT and CDR2 is SNEGSKA (reference sequence). The DNA of the CDR3 is TGCAGTGCTAGAGATGGGGATAGCGGGGCGCCGGGGGGTACGCAGTATTTT. This translates into CSARDGDSGAPGGTQYF.

This clonotype was detected ten times or more. The CDR3 nucleotides are TGTGCCAGCAGTGCCCGGGACAGGGCAGTCTATGGCTACACCTTC. Its protein is CASSARDRAVYGYTF. V usage is TRBV12-3 or TRBV12-4 and J usage is TRBJ1-2; 9 bases are a match to TRBD1. The V and J ends lost 5 bases and 4 bases, in that order; junction bases with no gene match: 8. This CDR3 region has 15 residues.

This clonotype was seen at least ten times. V usage is TRBV5-5 and J usage is TRBJ2-1, with 9 bases fitting TRBD1. CDR3 length: 15 amino acids. CDR1 is SGHKS and CDR2 is YYEKEE in the germline V gene (reference sequence). Trimming cost V 4 bases and J 6 bases; bases outside gene matches: 8. The CDR3 bases are TGTGCCAGCAGCCGTTACGAGACAGGGGGCAATGAGCAGTTCTTC. Amino acids: CASSRYETGGNEQFF. The full variable domain, completed using reference TRBV5-5 and TRBJ2-1, is DAGVTQSPTHLIKTRGQQVTLRCSPISGHKSVSWYQQVLGQGPQFIFQYYEKEERGRGNFPDRFSARQFPNYSSELNVNALLLGDSALYLCASSRYETGGNEQFFGPGTRLTVL.

The chain has TRBV29-1 and TRBJ2-1; 10 bases align to TRBD1. From germline, CDR1 is SQVTM and CDR2 ANQGSEA. Germline trimming cut 6 bases from V and 3 bases from J; bases unmatched to any gene: 8. The CDR3 is 15 residues long. The CDR3 DNA sequence: TGCAGCGTCGAGCGGACAGGGGGTATCTACAATGAGCAGTTCTTC. It codes for CSVERTGGIYNEQFF.

There are many counts of this clonotype. J is TRBJ2-2 and V is TRBV15, with D possibly TRBD1 on 5 matching bases. The germline V gene has CDR1 LNHNV and CDR2 YYDKDF (reference sequence). V gave up 4 bases and J gave up 2 bases, with 14 bases separating them. CDR3 length equals 16 residues. CDR3: CATSIYPRENTGELFF. In nucleotides, the CDR3 is TGTGCCACCAGCATTTACCCCAGGGAAAACACCGGGGAGCTGTTTTTT.

The sample holds many counts of this clonotype. The rearrangement links TRBV7-6 to TRBJ2-1; tentatively, D is TRBD2 (6 bases). The CDR3 spans 16 residues. V lost 3 bases and J 5 bases, leaving 17 bases between the germline ends. From germline, CDR1 is SGHVS and CDR2 FNYEAQ. CDR3 residues: CASSLRLLAENNEQFF. CDR3 bases: TGTGCCAGCAGCTTGAGGTTATTAGCGGAGAACAATGAGCAGTTCTTC.

This rearrangement joins TRBV15 to TRBJ2-1, with 10 bases matching TRBD2. The CDR3 covers 15 residues. Trimming took 8 bases from V and 1 from J; bases not matched to a gene: 5. Germline-derived CDR1 and CDR2 are LNHNV and YYDKDF (reference sequence). CDR3 protein: CATDSGGTSYNEQFF. The CDR3, as DNA: TGTGCCACCGATAGCGGGGGGACGTCCTACAATGAGCAGTTCTTC.

There are many counts of this clonotype. The chain uses TRBV20-1 and TRBJ2-1; D unresolved. The germline V gene encodes CDR1 DFQATT and CDR2 SNEGSKA (reference sequence). The CDR3 is 15 residues long. Trimming removed 3 bases from V and 3 bases from J, with 15 bases in between. CDR3 in amino acids: CSARFQPSVYNEQFF. In nucleotides, the CDR3 is TGCAGTGCTAGGTTCCAGCCATCCGTCTACAATGAGCAGTTCTTC.

Points on this clonotype: A much larger clone sits a single nucleotide away, making a read error possible. This chain links TRBV4-1 with TRBJ2-1, with 7 bases fitting TRBD1. V lost 1 base to trimming and J lost 9 bases; unmatched junction nucleotides: 18. The CDR3 totals 18 residues. CDR1 MGHRA and CDR2 YSYEKL come from the germline V gene. The CDR3: CASSQVKGVEGASGEQFF. The DNA of the CDR3 is TGCGCCAGCAGCCAAGTTAAAGGAGTCGAGGGGGCCTCCGGTGAGCAGTTCTTC.

This clonotype has only a few counts. This chain connects TRBV19 to TRBJ2-1, with 13 positions matching TRBD2. The CDR3 contains 17 residues. The V and J ends lost 5 bases and 7 bases, in that order; junction bases with no gene match: 11. CDR1 is LNHDA and CDR2 is SQIVND in the germline V gene (reference sequence). The CDR3 DNA follows: TGTGCCAGTAGTCAAACTGGGACTAGCGGGGTCCTAAATGAGCAGTTCTTC. This translates into CASSQTGTSGVLNEQFF.

Only a few counts were recorded for this clonotype. J is TRBJ1-2 and V is TRBV27; 7 positions agree with TRBD1. The CDR3 is 12 residues long. V lost 6 bases to trimming and J lost 4 bases; unmatched junction nucleotides: 2. In germline, CDR1 is MNHEY, CDR2 SMNVEV (reference sequence). DNA for the CDR3: TGTGCCAGCAGGGGACAGTTCTATGGCTACACCTTC. It translates to CASRGQFYGYTF.